What follows is one TCR beta chain and its context. Its antigen is currently not known. Qualities for individual bases were not recorded, and no much larger clone is one base off. The sample comes from a study of cytomegalovirus exposure and HLA in healthy donors (dated by TCRdb to about 2017). Describing the broader study: In an earlier analysis of around 540 of the donors, around 300 Gb of sequence data and 95 million to 130 million unique TCR beta sequences from 150 million to 200 million T cells were reported. Around 300 gigabases of sequencing data and 78 million or so unique TCR sequences were included in an early release covering under 650 HLA-typed donors. Of the 398 genotyped donors, 75% to 85% were placed in the genetic ancestry cluster associated with self-reported Caucasian donors. The study aimed to test whether signatures of past pathogen exposure could be identified by cataloging public T cell receptors. The T cell repertoires of under 700 subjects were profiled by immunosequencing and related to cytomegalovirus serostatus. In addition to the first cohort of 666 subjects, a separate validation cohort of around 110 different subjects was used. High-throughput TCR immunosequencing, statistical association of individual TCRs with disease status, and machine learning were combined to predict cytomegalovirus infection status. In a later analysis, previously published TCR beta repertoires from several hundred donors were re-analyzed and high-resolution HLA genotyping was added so that TCR occurrence patterns could be studied. In the later analysis, no new phenotypic data were used to find candidate immune exposures; instead, reliance was placed on TCR beta sequences and their occurrence across donors. An earlier analysis of around 540 of the donors applied high-throughput TCR beta sequencing to assess whether each TCR beta V gene segment acted as functional or pseudogenic. Donor age, sex, ethnicity and CMV serostatus were compiled alongside the repertoire data. A later genetic analysis used genome-wide SNP genotypes for about 65% of the 666 donors, treating that subset as a discovery cohort. All discovery cohort repertoires had been generated using a single sequencing platform. Both class I and class II loci were covered by HLA typing, at four-digit resolution. Typing coverage differed by locus: A, B, C, DRB1 and DQB1 were typed in about 629-640 donors, DQA1 in 522, DPA1 in 600 to 610, and DPB1 in just under 480. Because of strong linkage in the cohort, roughly 5 DR-DQ haplotypes were treated as single units for association and clustering. Among some 410 genotyped donors of the cohort, an average of roughly 230,000 unique TCR beta nucleotide sequences was sequenced per donor, of which approximately 19% were non-productive. Study-wide findings and limitations: Broadly in line with IMGT annotations, most TCR beta V segments showed up in productive rearrangements about 87% or about 30% of the time in an earlier analysis of 450 to 750 of the donors. A later genetic analysis reported fewer N-insertions in productive TCRs among donors in an Asian-associated ancestry cluster than the approximately 700-donor mean. In both the original and validation cohorts, the classifier was reported to diagnose cytomegalovirus status with high specificity and sensitivity. Because counts were too low, seventeen rarely observed V segments, including chromosome 9 orphons, were left out of the earlier analysis of 587 of the donors. The 87-base-pair reads could not distinguish some IMGT-functional V segments, including TRBV6-2 and TRBV6-3, so those segments were excluded. Because HLA typing was unavailable for some donors at each locus, only the typed subset was used in association tests. In vitro tests confirmed that a few of the cytomegalovirus-associated TCR beta chains recognize cytomegalovirus antigens. The authors suggested that the approach could potentially be extended to other disease states and immunological phenotypes. In a later analysis, most CMV-associated TCR beta chains were found to appear HLA-restricted, with HLA associations seemingly driven largely by CMV exposure. This cohort had only TCR beta chains sequenced, and the lack of alpha or paired-chain data limited which features could be detected. The presence/absence analyses assumed that sequencing depth was roughly uniform across donors, and that assumption may not be true. Specific HLA alleles were associated with 16,951 TCR beta sequences at a false discovery rate of 0.05 in a later analysis. V-gene and J-gene trimming of TCR beta chains was associated with a missense DCLRE1C variant in a later genetic analysis, and the association was replicated in an independent cohort. In a later analysis, HLA-associated TCR beta chains were found to be more clonally expanded and to have lower generation probabilities than equally common non-associated chains. When HLA alleles, especially DR and DQ, strongly co-occurred, TCR associations were difficult to assign to individual alleles. Correlated functional status among segregating V segments might be attributable to linkage disequilibrium, but an unknown experimental factor could not be ruled out. A further reported finding was that TCR beta sequences accurately predicted the HLA-A and HLA-B alleles for most subjects in the first cohort. Across donors, most TCR sequences were observed very rarely, whereas some public TCRs were present in many individuals. The only immune exposure information available for the cohort was CMV serostatus. The study gave a list of about 150 TCR beta chains associated with cytomegalovirus. The sequencing pipeline was judged likely to have produced a cluster of highly shared sequence variants as a technical artifact. In a later analysis, several top co-occurrence clusters were reported to appear linked to parvovirus B19, influenza, CMV and Epstein-Barr virus. A later analysis found that TCR association rates varied across HLA loci, with DRB1 alleles showing the most associated TCRs and HLA-C alleles the fewest.

From its cysteine to its phenylalanine, the CDR3 spans 13 amino acids. Only the CDR3 region is kept as DNA, spanning 39 bases read in frame from base 1. The junction shows trimming of 0 bases on V and 5 bases on J, plus 8 bases between the germline ends. The germline V gene provides CDR1 SGHRS and CDR2 YFSETQ. Library construction relied on the immunoSEQ multiplex PCR assay. For the multiplex PCR, a mixture combining 60 forward primers for TCR Vbeta segments and 13 reverse primers for TCR Jbeta segments was used. The CDR3 region of rearranged TCR beta genes was amplified from genomic DNA with a multiplex PCR assay. On the Illumina HiSeq System, the amplified TCR beta libraries were sequenced as 87-base-pair reads. Turning to the authors' computational methods: In a later analysis, tens of millions of unique TCR beta chains were counted across the roughly 700 repertoires, and roughly 11 million of these chains were shared by at least two donors. Raw reads were error-corrected and collapsed into unique sequences with a nearest-neighbor algorithm that merged closely related sequences to remove PCR and sequencing errors. To assign V, D and J gene segments, CDR3 sequences were aligned to IMGT reference sequences. For a sequence to be retained, a match of at least six nucleotides to both a V gene segment and a J gene segment was required. A rearrangement counted as productive if the CDR3 had no stop codons and remained in frame with V and J, and every other rearrangement counted as non-productive. Following IMGT convention, CDR3 was defined as the stretch from the second conserved V-encoded cysteine to the conserved J-encoded phenylalanine. The earlier analysis of about 610 of the donors excluded any sequence lacking an unambiguous match to a single V gene segment. In an earlier analysis of almost 600 of the donors, a V segment was called functional when productive rearrangements were above 56.7%, and segregating when the standard deviation between donors exceeded 5%. A statistical classification framework was built to diagnose cytomegalovirus status from the catalog of TCR beta chain sequences. A later analysis assigned V and J genes by comparing TCR nucleotide sequences with IMGT/GENE-DB human TR gene sequences. The TCRdist pipeline was used in a later analysis to assign CDR3 sequences and most-parsimonious VDJ recombination scenarios. In a later analysis, every TCR beta chain was defined by the combination of its CDR3 amino acid sequence and its V-gene family, and reads without a unique V-gene family were dropped. In a later analysis, fewer than 600 highly shared, low-generation-probability nucleotide sequences were removed to address suspected cross-contamination and a sequencing artifact. In a later analysis, a clonal expansion index was calculated for each public chain from normalized within-repertoire ranks of inferred template counts. In a later analysis, generation probabilities were computed with a VDJ recombination model fitted to out-of-frame rearrangements, and the resulting probabilities were checked against IGoR. In a later analysis, TCR-TCR, TCR-HLA and TCR-CMV co-occurrence was scored with hypergeometric tests, and a repertoire-size bias correction was applied to TCR pairs. False discovery rates were estimated in a later analysis by permuting HLA or CMV assignments 20 times. In a later analysis, co-occurring TCRs were grouped with DBSCAN, and TCRdist sequence similarity was added when clustering was performed within HLA-allele-positive subsets. Co-occurrence clustering excluded repertoires with fewer than 30,000 or more than 120,000 public chains, plus five with anomalous nucleotide sharing. This is the immuneACCESS table as TCRdb keeps it, with only in-frame sequences that have V and J called. A part of the clones is gone; compared with another copy, unresolved V genes explain less than half, and the rest is unexplained. That table supplies the V and J calls and clone size; D and trimming were determined from the DNA. The sample table shows fewer than 95,000 clones, and more than 70% are seen once. Approximately 2% of the sample is taken by the ten largest.

The cohort consisted of some 670 healthy bone marrow donors. At the time of sampling, all cohort members were nominally healthy, though unrecorded immune exposures were likely present. The donor was CMV seronegative and was included in the group of a few hundred seronegative cohort members. Each donor provided a peripheral blood sample, and peripheral blood mononuclear cells were used for TCR beta sequencing. Genomic DNA extraction from the blood cell samples was performed with the Qiagen DNeasy Blood Extraction Kit. The sample was PBMCs. The TCR comes from a man aged 18 to 29 in good health and CMV-seronegative. This sequence uses TRBV5-1 and TRBJ2-5; TRBD2 might be the D gene, on 5 matching bases. The CDR3 reads as follows: CASSLVPGETQYF. The nucleotides are TGCGCCAGCAGCTTGGTACCGGGGGAGACCCAGTACTTC.